This TCR beta chain was retrieved from a study of human T cells and chemical hapten exposure. Study-wide results and limits: The donors suffered from alopecia, so their immune response may not match that of healthy people.

Time point denoted: patch test 1, 2 weeks after DPC sensitization. Treatment denoted: therapeutic diphenylcyclopropenone sensitization with weekly scalp DPC. A remark on this clonotype: The target antigen is unknown.

MiXCR, applied by TCRdb to the RACE reads, yields one record per CDR3 protein. The sample holds some 82,000 distinct CDR3 sequences; roughly 10% are singletons and the top ten take around 4%. The clonotype was recovered from a woman aged 45-65 years with alopecia areata. Some clones in this sample may be carry-over from other donors' samples. The sample consisted of whole blood, taken in connection with sensitization to the hapten diphenylcyclopropenone (DPC).

The CDR3 DNA sequence: TGTGCCACCAGTCCCGGAGGAGCACCCCTAGCCAAAAACATTCAGTACTTC. It encodes CATSPGGAPLAKNIQYF. V usage is TRBV15 and J usage is TRBJ2-4, with a weak D call TRBD2 (5 bases). V was clipped by 6 bases and J by 0 bases, with 18 bases between them. Germline CDR1 LNHNV, CDR2 YYDKDF (reference sequence). The CDR3 loop spans 17 amino acids.